This T cell receptor beta chain came from a study of metastatic and nonmetastatic thyroid tumors. Turning to the study itself: For malignant and benign thyroid patients, tumor or nodule tissue and blood were the sources whose repertoires were compared. Study-level findings and limits: Compared with benign nodules, malignant thyroid tumors were reported to have significantly higher TCR beta diversity in both blood and tumor.

This clone was counted many times. The antigen remains undetermined. The germline CDR1 and CDR2 sequences are SGHAT and FQNNGV. CDR3 length: 13 amino acids. The germline V and J ends were trimmed by 0 bases and 3 bases, with 6 bases remaining between them. All patients were untreated before thyroid surgery. Original processing notes: Clinicopathological groups of papillary thyroid cancer showed CDR3 differences that were used to build a distant-metastasis classifier. TCRdb reassembled clones from the PCR reads with MiXCR. The V and J calls were determined by TCRdb, not by the authors. The sample yields around 89,000 clones, around 14% seen once.

The receptor was isolated from a female donor with papillary thyroid cancer or a benign thyroid nodule (not recorded which). Some clones in this sample may be carry-over from other donors' samples. Sequencing was performed on blood. The V call is TRBV11-2, the J call TRBJ2-7; TRBD1 or TRBD2 may be the D gene (5 bases each). As DNA, the CDR3 is TGTGCCAGCAGCTTAGATGGGGGCTACGAGCAGTACTTC. Translation: CASSLDGGYEQYF.